This entry concerns a single TCR beta chain. Its antigen is still unknown. One entry per CDR3 protein, called by TCRdb with MiXCR from the RT-PCR reads. The sample has 300,000 to 350,000 distinct CDR3 sequences, about a fifth seen once; the top ten hold 10%. This specimen comes from a study of response to subunit inactivated influenza vaccine. General study points: Authors suggested each seasonal influenza vaccination recruits few new T cells.

Germline-derived CDR1 and CDR2 are SGHKS and YYEKEE (reference sequence). The CDR3 consists of 15 residues. V lost 0 bases, J lost 1 base, and 3 bases stayed unmatched. The sequence was collected from a man aged 50 to 69 who received an inactivated influenza vaccine. The chain couples TRBV5-5 to TRBJ1-2; 7 nucleotides line up with TRBD1. This sample comprised PBMCs from blood, obtained less than 22 months after vaccination. DNA for the CDR3: TGTGCCAGCAGCTTGGATTGGGACAGTAACTATGGCTACACCTTC. This gives the protein CASSLDWDSNYGYTF.